This paragraph reports one T cell receptor beta chain. What it binds is not known. Given a much more abundant clone one base away, this may be a read error. RNA transcripts yielded amplified TCR beta CDR3 regions. First-round RT-PCR of the TCR CDR3 relied on the HTBI primer set. In TCRdb, the multiplex PCR reads were re-called with MiXCR into one record per CDR3 protein. This table has almost 600,000 distinct CDR3 sequences, approximately 13% appearing once. This sample holds PBMCs from 10 ml fresh peripheral blood. The source of the sample is a study of T cells in Graves' hyperthyroidism and ophthalmopathy. Study outcomes and limitations: The blood repertoire included most of the expanded thyroid clonotypes above 0.001.

The CDR3 totals 13 residues. The germline CDR1 and CDR2 sequences are SGHTA and FQGTGA. V lost 2 bases to trimming and J lost 7 bases, with 9 bases between them. This receptor was identified in a woman in her 30s with Graves' hyperthyroidism that later progressed to Graves' ophthalmopathy. The sequenced sample was blood. This chain connects TRBV7-3 to TRBJ1-5, with D possibly TRBD1 on 5 matching bases. The CDR3 loop is CASSLSGWQPQHF. CDR3 sequence (DNA): TGTGCCAGCAGCTTATCAGGGTGGCAGCCCCAGCATTTT.